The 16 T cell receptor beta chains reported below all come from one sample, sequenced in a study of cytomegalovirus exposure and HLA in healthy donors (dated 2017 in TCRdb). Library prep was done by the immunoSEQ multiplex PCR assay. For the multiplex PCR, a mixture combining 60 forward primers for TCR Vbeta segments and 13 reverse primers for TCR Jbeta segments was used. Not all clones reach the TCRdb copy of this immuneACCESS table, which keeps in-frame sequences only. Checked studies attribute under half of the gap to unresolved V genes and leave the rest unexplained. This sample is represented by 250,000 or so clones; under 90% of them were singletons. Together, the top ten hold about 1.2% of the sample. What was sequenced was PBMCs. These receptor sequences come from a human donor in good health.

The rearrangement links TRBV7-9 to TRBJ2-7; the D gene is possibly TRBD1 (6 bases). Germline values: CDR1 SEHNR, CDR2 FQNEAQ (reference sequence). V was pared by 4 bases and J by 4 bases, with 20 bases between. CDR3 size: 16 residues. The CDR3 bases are TGTGCCAGCAGCTCCACCGAGGGAGCAGGGGTGTACGAGCAGTACTTC. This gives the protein CASSSTEGAGVYEQYF.

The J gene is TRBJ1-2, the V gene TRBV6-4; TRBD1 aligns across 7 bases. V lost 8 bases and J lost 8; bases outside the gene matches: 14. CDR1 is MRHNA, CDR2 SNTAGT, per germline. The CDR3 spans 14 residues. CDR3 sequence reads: CASGPQGTAGGYTF. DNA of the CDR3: TGTGCCAGCGGACCCCAAGGGACAGCGGGCGGCTACACCTTC.

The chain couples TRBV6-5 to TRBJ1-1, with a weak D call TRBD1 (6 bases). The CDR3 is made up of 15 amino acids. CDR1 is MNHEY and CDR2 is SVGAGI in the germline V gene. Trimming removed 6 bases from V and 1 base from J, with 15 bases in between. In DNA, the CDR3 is TGTGCCAGCAGCCGACGTAGACAGGAGAACACTGAAGCTTTCTTT. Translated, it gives CASSRRRQENTEAFF.

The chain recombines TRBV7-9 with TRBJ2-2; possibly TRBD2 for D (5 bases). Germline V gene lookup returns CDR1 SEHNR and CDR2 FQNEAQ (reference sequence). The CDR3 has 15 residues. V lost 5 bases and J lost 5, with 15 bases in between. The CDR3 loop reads CASSPRRLGTGELFF. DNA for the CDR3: TGTGCCAGCAGCCCCCGGAGGCTGGGAACCGGGGAGCTGTTTTTT.

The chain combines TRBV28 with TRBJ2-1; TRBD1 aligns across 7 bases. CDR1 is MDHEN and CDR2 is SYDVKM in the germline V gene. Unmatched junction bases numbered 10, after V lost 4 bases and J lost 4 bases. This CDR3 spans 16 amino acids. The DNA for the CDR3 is TGTGCCAGCAGTTCCTCTTTGACAGGGTTTTACAATGAGCAGTTCTTC. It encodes CASSSSLTGFYNEQFF.

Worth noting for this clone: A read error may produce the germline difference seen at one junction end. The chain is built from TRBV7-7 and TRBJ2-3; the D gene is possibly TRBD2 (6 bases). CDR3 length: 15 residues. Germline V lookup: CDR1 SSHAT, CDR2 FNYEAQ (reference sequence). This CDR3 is CASSLISGNTDTQYF. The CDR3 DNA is TGTGCTAGCAGCTTAATTAGCGGCAATACAGATACGCAGTATTTT.

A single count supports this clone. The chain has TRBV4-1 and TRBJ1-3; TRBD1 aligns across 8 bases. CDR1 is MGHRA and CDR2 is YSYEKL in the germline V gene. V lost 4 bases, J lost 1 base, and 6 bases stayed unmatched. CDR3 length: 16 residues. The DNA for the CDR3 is TGCGCCAGCAGCCGAGATAGGACAGGGTCTGGAAACACCATATATTTT. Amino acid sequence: CASSRDRTGSGNTIYF.

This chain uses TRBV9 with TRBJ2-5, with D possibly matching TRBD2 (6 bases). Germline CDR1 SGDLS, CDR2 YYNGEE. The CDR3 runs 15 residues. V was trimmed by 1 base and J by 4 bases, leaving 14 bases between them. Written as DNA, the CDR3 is TGTGCCAGCAGCGTACTAGCGCAGGCAGGAGAGACCCAGTACTTC. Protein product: CASSVLAQAGETQYF.

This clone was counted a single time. In DNA, the CDR3 is TGTGCCAGCACAATAGACACTGAAGCTTTCTTT. Translated: CASTIDTEAFF. The V gene is TRBV2, the J gene TRBJ1-1, with unresolved D. This CDR3 region has 11 residues. Germline assignment: CDR1 SNHLY and CDR2 FYNNEI. With 7 bases removed from V and 3 bases from J, the gap between germline ends came to 6 bases. Combining the CDR3 with reference TRBV2 and TRBJ1-1 gives the whole variable domain EPEVTQTPSHQVTQMGQEVILRCVPISNHLYFYWYRQILGQKVEFLVSFYNNEISEKSEIFDDQFSVERPDGSNFTLKIRSTKLEDSAMYFCASTIDTEAFFGQGTRLTVV.

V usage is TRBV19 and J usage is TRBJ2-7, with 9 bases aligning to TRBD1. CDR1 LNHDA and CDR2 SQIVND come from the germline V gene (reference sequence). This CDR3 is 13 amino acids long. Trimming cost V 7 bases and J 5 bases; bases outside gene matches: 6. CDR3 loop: CASKEDRGHEQYF. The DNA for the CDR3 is TGTGCCAGTAAGGAGGACAGGGGCCACGAGCAGTACTTC.

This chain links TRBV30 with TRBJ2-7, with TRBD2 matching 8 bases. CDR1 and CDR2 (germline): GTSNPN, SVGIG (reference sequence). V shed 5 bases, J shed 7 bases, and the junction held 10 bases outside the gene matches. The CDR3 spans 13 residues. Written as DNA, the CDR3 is TGTGCCTGGGGGGCGGGGGGAGTGGGGGAGCAGTACTTC. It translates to CAWGAGGVGEQYF.

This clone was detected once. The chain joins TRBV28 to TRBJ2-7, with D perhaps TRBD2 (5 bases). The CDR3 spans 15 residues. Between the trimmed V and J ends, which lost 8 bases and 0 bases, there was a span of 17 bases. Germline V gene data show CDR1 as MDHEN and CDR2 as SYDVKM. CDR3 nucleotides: TGTGCCAGCCGGGCGGGCGGCAGTCTCTCCTACGAGCAGTACTTC. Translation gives CASRAGGSLSYEQYF.

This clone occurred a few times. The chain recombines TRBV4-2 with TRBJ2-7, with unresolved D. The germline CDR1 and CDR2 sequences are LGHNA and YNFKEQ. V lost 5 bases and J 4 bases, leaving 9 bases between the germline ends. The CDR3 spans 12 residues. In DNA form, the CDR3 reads TGTGCCAGCAGCGAGAGCGAGTACGAGCAGTACTTC. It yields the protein CASSESEYEQYF.

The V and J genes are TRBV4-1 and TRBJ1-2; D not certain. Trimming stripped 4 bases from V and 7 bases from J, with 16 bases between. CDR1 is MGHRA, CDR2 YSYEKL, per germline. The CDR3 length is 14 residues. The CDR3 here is CASSLTPKPGGYTF. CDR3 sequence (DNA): TGCGCCAGCAGCCTCACCCCCAAGCCGGGTGGCTACACCTTC.

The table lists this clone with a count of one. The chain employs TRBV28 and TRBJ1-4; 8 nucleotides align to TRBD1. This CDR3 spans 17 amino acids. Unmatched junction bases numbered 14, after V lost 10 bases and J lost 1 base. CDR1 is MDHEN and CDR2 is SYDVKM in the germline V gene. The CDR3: CATRMGDRKRTNEKLFF. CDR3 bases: TGTGCCACCAGGATGGGGGACAGGAAAAGAACTAATGAAAAACTGTTTTTT.

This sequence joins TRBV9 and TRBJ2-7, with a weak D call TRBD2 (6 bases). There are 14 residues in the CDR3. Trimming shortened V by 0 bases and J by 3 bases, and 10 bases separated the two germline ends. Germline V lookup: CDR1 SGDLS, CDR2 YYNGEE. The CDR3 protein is CASSVEPSVYEQYF. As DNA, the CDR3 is TGTGCCAGCAGCGTAGAGCCTAGCGTCTACGAGCAGTACTTC.